One and the same sample provided the 19 T cell receptor beta chains below, sequenced in a study of cytomegalovirus exposure and HLA in healthy donors. A multiplex PCR was run with 60 Vbeta primers and 13 Jbeta primers. The table came from immunoSEQ multiplex PCR; TCRdb's copy has only in-frame clones and leaves some out. The table has roughly 190,000 clones, about four fifths seen once; the top ten hold about 2.2%. Sequencing used PBMCs. These receptors came from a woman aged 45-60 years in good health and CMV-seronegative.

This chain uses TRBV6-1 with TRBJ2-1; TRBD2 matches at 9 bases. Germline lookup yields CDR1 MNHNS and CDR2 SASEGT. This CDR3 has 16 amino acids. The junction had 9 bases not matched to a gene; V was cut back by 2 bases and J by 7 bases. The CDR3 DNA follows: TGTGCCAGCAGTGAAACGGGGGGACTAGCACTAAATGAGCAGTTCTTC. Protein: CASSETGGLALNEQFF.

The genes are TRBV5-1 and TRBJ2-7, with 15 positions matching TRBD2. Germline loops: CDR1 SGHRS, CDR2 YFSETQ. With 4 bases clipped from V and 2 bases from J, the junction kept 7 bases outside the gene matches. The CDR3 runs 17 residues. CDR3 region: CASSLGLAGGPTYEQYF. The CDR3 DNA is TGCGCCAGCAGCCTAGGACTAGCGGGAGGGCCCACCTACGAGCAGTACTTC.

The rearrangement joins TRBV5-4 to TRBJ1-2, with a possible D match to TRBD1 (5 bases). V was clipped by 0 bases and J by 3 bases, with 9 bases between them. The CDR3 is 14 residues long. The germline gives CDR1 SGHNT, CDR2 YYREEE (reference sequence). The CDR3 nucleotides are TGTGCCAGCAGCTTGGGCACAGGAGACTATGGCTACACCTTC. It specifies CASSLGTGDYGYTF. Full variable domain (outside the CDR3, taken from reference TRBV5-4 and TRBJ1-2): ETGVTQSPTHLIKTRGQQVTLRCSSQSGHNTVSWYQQALGQGPQFIFQYYREEENGRGNFPPRFSGLQFPNYSSELNVNALELDDSALYLCASSLGTGDYGYTFGSGTRLTVV.

The count of this clone is one. The V call is TRBV9, the J call TRBJ2-2; the match to TRBD2 covers 7 bases. The germline CDR1 and CDR2 sequences are SGDLS and YYNGEE. The CDR3 sequence is 16 residues long. Trimming cost V 2 bases and J 3 bases; bases outside gene matches: 7. For the CDR3, the DNA is TGTGCCAGCAGCGTCGGACTAGGCCCGGACACCGGGGAGCTGTTTTTT. Protein sequence: CASSVGLGPDTGELFF.

The chain has TRBV28 and TRBJ2-7; tentatively, D is TRBD1 (6 bases). Germline V gene data show CDR1 as MDHEN and CDR2 as SYDVKM. V gave up 5 bases and J gave up 2 bases, with 13 bases separating them. This CDR3 comprises 14 residues. The CDR3 sequence is CASSPQGVPYEQYF. CDR3 bases: TGTGCCAGCAGTCCACAGGGAGTGCCCTACGAGCAGTACTTC.

The chain recombines TRBV27 with TRBJ1-1; TRBD1 agrees at 12 bases. Germline V gene data show CDR1 as MNHEY and CDR2 as SMNVEV (reference sequence). J was trimmed by 5 bases and V by 6 bases; bases with no gene match: 10. The CDR3 totals 16 residues. This CDR3 is CASSLLGTGGWTEAFF. CDR3 nucleotide sequence: TGTGCCAGCAGCCTCCTGGGGACAGGGGGCTGGACTGAAGCTTTCTTT.

The chain recombines TRBV7-9 with TRBJ2-7; D is perhaps TRBD2 (5 bases). The V gene's germline CDR1 is SEHNR and CDR2 FQNEAQ (reference sequence). The CDR3 consists of 17 residues. V shed 1 base and J shed 2 bases, with 18 bases lying between them. CDR3 sequence reads: CASSLGGRGRIAYEQYF. DNA of the CDR3: TGTGCCAGCAGCTTAGGAGGACGGGGAAGGATCGCCTACGAGCAGTACTTC.

In its sample, this clone was seen a few times. The chain employs TRBV7-8 and TRBJ1-2; 8 bases line up with TRBD1. The germline V gene encodes CDR1 SGHVS and CDR2 FQNEAQ. The CDR3 contains 16 residues. J gave up 10 bases and V 0 bases, and 13 bases lay outside the gene matches. In nucleotides, the CDR3 is TGTGCCAGCAGCTTAGCCCTCCGTCAGGGGGCTAAGGACTACACCTTC. This encodes CASSLALRQGAKDYTF.

In this sample, this clone turned up once. This rearrangement joins TRBV28 to TRBJ1-2, with 8 bases fitting TRBD1. The CDR3 spans 15 residues. CDR1 and CDR2 from the germline V gene are MDHEN and SYDVKM. With V trimmed by 3 bases and J by 0 bases, 3 bases remained unmatched. CDR3 DNA sequence: TGTGCCAGCAGTTTCTGGGACAGGTCTAACTATGGCTACACCTTC. Translation gives CASSFWDRSNYGYTF.

This rearrangement joins TRBV11-2 to TRBJ1-4; D unclear. The V gene lost 5 bases and the J gene lost 7 bases, with 14 bases spanning the gap. The CDR3 consists of 14 residues. Germline lookup yields CDR1 SGHAT and CDR2 FQNNGV. This CDR3 reads CASSARTGSEKLFF. Written as DNA, the CDR3 is TGTGCCAGCAGCGCACGAACCGGTAGTGAAAAACTGTTTTTT.

This clone has only a few counts. Additional DNA sequences in this sample encode the identical CDR3. The J gene is TRBJ1-2, the V gene TRBV28, with unresolved D. V was clipped by 1 base and J by 5 bases, with 5 bases between them. The CDR3 has 12 amino acids. Germline loops: CDR1 MDHEN, CDR2 SYDVKM. The CDR3 DNA reads TGTGCCAGCAGTTTATCGGGGTATGGCTACACCTTC. Protein sequence: CASSLSGYGYTF.

The CDR3 DNA sequence: TGTGCCATCAGTGCCCAGGGGAACGATCAGCCCCAGCATTTT. As protein: CAISAQGNDQPQHF. The chain is built from TRBV10-3 and TRBJ1-5, with D possibly being TRBD1 (6 bases). V was clipped by 4 bases and J by 5 bases, with 12 bases between them. Germline V gene sequence: CDR1 ENHRY, CDR2 SYGVKD. This CDR3 comprises 14 residues.

The rearrangement links TRBV28 to TRBJ2-7; no definite D call. V lost 2 bases and J 3 bases, leaving 11 bases between the germline ends. Germline V CDR1 and CDR2: MDHEN, SYDVKM. The CDR3 loop spans 14 amino acids. The CDR3 nucleotides are TGTGCCAGCAGTTTAGGGCAGGTCCTCTACGAGCAGTACTTC. Its translation is CASSLGQVLYEQYF.

This clone has just one count. The V and J genes are TRBV7-6 and TRBJ2-4, with D possibly TRBD1 on 6 matching bases. Germline loops: CDR1 SGHVS, CDR2 FNYEAQ. This CDR3 has 17 residues. Trimming took 2 bases from V and 2 from J, leaving 16 bases between them. The CDR3 loop reads CASSLRGQGKTKNIQYF. The DNA for the CDR3 is TGTGCCAGCAGCTTAAGGGGCCAGGGGAAGACCAAAAACATTCAGTACTTC.

The chain carries TRBV19 and TRBJ2-7; D may be TRBD1 (6 bases). V was trimmed by 4 bases and J by 1 base, leaving 11 bases between them. This CDR3 has 14 residues. Germline-derived CDR1 and CDR2 are LNHDA and SQIVND (reference sequence). This CDR3 reads CASSTTGSSYEQYF. CDR3 in DNA: TGTGCCAGTAGTACGACAGGTTCGTCCTACGAGCAGTACTTC.

The genes are TRBV4-2 and TRBJ1-2, with a possible D match to TRBD1 (5 bases). CDR3 length: 14 amino acids. With 0 bases removed from V and 6 bases from J, the gap between germline ends came to 11 bases. Germline CDR1 reads LGHNA; CDR2 reads YNFKEQ. The CDR3 sequence: CASSQESGGNGYTF. CDR3 in DNA: TGTGCCAGCAGCCAAGAATCCGGGGGTAATGGCTACACCTTC.

V usage is TRBV6-1 and J usage is TRBJ2-7; 9 nucleotides line up with TRBD1. CDR1 and CDR2 (germline): MNHNS, SASEGT. The junction had 11 bases not matched to a gene; V was cut back by 10 bases and J by 4 bases. The CDR3 has 14 residues. In DNA form, the CDR3 reads TGTGCCACCTCTACGGGACAGGGTCAATACGAGCAGTACTTC. This encodes CATSTGQGQYEQYF.

The V call is TRBV19, the J call TRBJ2-1; 8 bases agree with TRBD2. J gave up 7 bases and V 2 bases, and 7 bases lay outside the gene matches. The CDR3 runs 15 residues. In germline, CDR1 is LNHDA, CDR2 SQIVND (reference sequence). The CDR3 DNA reads as TGTGCCAGTAGTATAAGGGCCCCGGGGGGGAATGAGCAGTTCTTC. It encodes CASSIRAPGGNEQFF.

The chain recombines TRBV28 with TRBJ2-5; the D gene is possibly TRBD2 (6 bases). The better agreement between TRBJ2-7 and the DNA end casts doubt on the J call. Germline lookup yields CDR1 MDHEN and CDR2 SYDVKM. The CDR3 loop spans 16 amino acids. The CDR3 sequence is CASSPPYGSGTYEQYF. Written as DNA, the CDR3 is TGTGCCAGCAGTCCCCCCTATGGTAGCGGAACCTACGAGCAGTACTTC.